The entry below describes one T cell receptor beta chain. This sample was included in a study of blood T cell repertoires in COVID-19. Measured with immunoSEQ multiplex PCR; TCRdb has only the in-frame clones, and not every one. The table includes approximately 90,000 clones, around 88% detected once. This receptor was obtained from a man at least 80 years old with active or convalescent COVID-19. Sample: peripheral blood.

This chain's CDR3 is CASNDGVHRGYTF. The CDR3 nucleotides read TGTGCCAGCAACGACGGGGTTCACCGTGGCTACACCTTC. The chain joins TRBV3-1 (or the pseudogene TRBV3-2) to TRBJ1-2; no clear D. This CDR3 region has 13 residues. Per germline, CDR1 LGHDT and CDR2 YNNKEL (reference sequence). V was shortened by 7 bases and J by 7 bases, with 16 bases between the two germline ends.